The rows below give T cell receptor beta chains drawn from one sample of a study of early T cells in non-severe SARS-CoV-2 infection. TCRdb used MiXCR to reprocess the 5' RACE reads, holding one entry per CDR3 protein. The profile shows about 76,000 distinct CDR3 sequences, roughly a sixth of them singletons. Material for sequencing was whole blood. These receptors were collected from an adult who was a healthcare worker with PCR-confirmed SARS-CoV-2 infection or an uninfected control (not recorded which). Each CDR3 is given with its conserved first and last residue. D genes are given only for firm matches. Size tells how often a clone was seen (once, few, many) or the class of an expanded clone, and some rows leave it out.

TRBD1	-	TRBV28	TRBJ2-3	TGTGCCAGCAGTTATCCGGGGACAGCTAGCACAGATACGCAGTATTTT	CASSYPGTASTDTQYF
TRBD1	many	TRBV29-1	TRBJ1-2	TGCAGCGTGTCGACAGGGGGTGACGGCTACACCTTC	CSVSTGGDGYTF
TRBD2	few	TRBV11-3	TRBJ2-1	TGTGCCAGCAGCTTAGCTACGGGACTAACCTACAATGAGCAGTTCTTC	CASSLATGLTYNEQFF
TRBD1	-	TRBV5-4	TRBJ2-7	TGTGCCAGCAGCGATGGGACAGGGACGCTCTACGAGCAGTACTTC	CASSDGTGTLYEQYF
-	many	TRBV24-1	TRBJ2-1	TGTGCCACCAGTGATTTGCAGGCAGTCTACAATGAGCAGTTCTTC	CATSDLQAVYNEQFF
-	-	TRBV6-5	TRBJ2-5	TGTGCCAGCACCCCCGGCCCAGGGGAGACCCAGTACTTC	CASTPGPGETQYF
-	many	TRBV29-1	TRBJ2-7	TGCAGCGTTGGGTCCAGATACGAGCAGTACTTC	CSVGSRYEQYF
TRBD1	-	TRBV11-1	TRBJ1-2	TGTGCCAGCAGCTCAAGGACAGGGAACTATGGCTACACCTTC	CASSSRTGNYGYTF
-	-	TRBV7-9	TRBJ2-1	TGTGCCAGCAGCTCCCCCCCCGGCTCGTTGAGCTCCTACAATGAGCAGTTCTTC	CASSSPPGSLSSYNEQFF
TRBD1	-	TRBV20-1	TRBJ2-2	TGCAGTGCTAGGCCCCCAGGGGGCGCGTTCGGCACCGGGGAGCTGTTTTTT	CSARPPGGAFGTGELFF